Here is one TCR beta chain with its context. The same CDR3 arises from other DNA sequences in this sample as well. The CDR3 has 12 residues. From germline, CDR1 is SGDLS and CDR2 YYNGEE. Trimming removed 0 bases at V and 5 bases at J, with 4 bases between. In the study's own analysis: ImmunoSEQ supplied junction-only sequences lacking quality scores, so filtering was different. Measured with immunoSEQ multiplex PCR; TCRdb has only the in-frame clones, and not every one. V and J calls and clone size are as listed in that table; D and trimming were resolved from the DNA. In the table there are around 350,000 clones, 73% of which are singletons. Every donor, a Caucasian adult, lived in Nashville, Tennessee. This specimen comes from a study of shared clonotypes between healthy human individuals.

This TCR was sampled from a man between 25 and 39 years old in good health. V and J are TRBV9 and TRBJ2-3; no firm D call. The sequenced sample consisted of memory CD4+ T cells sorted from blood. Sample subset: CD45RA-negative fraction. The CDR3 loop is CASSVVGDTQYF. The DNA of the CDR3 is TGTGCCAGCAGCGTAGTGGGAGATACGCAGTATTTT.